The 31 T cell receptor beta chains below all came from one sample that was sequenced in a study of CD8 T cells in ankylosing spondylitis. TCRdb called the 5' RACE reads again in MiXCR, with one record for every CDR3 protein. The sample comprises about 240,000 distinct CDR3 sequences, around 25% of which are singletons, and around 0.58% rests with the top ten. The sample taken for sequencing was blood, either unsorted or a sorted T cell fraction (not recorded which). The receptors here all came from a male donor with ankylosing spondylitis or in good health (not recorded which).

This clonotype came up many times. The rearrangement links TRBV5-6 to TRBJ2-1, with TRBD2 matching 9 bases. Germline-derived CDR1 and CDR2 are SGHDT and YYEEEE. Losses at the gene ends were 4 bases for V and 7 bases for J; bases not matched to a gene: 12. This CDR3 is built from 16 residues. The CDR3 nucleotides read TGTGCCAGCAGCCGATTTTGGGCGGGGGGGAATAATGAGCAGTTCTTC. Translation: CASSRFWAGGNNEQFF.

The V call is TRBV20-1, the J call TRBJ2-5; 13 bases are shared with TRBD2. This CDR3 has 21 amino acids. The germline V gene encodes CDR1 DFQATT and CDR2 SNEGSKA (reference sequence). V lost 3 bases, J lost 5 bases, and 24 bases stayed unmatched. CDR3 loop: CSARPSRTSGGPPTLRETQYF. CDR3 sequence (DNA): TGCAGTGCTAGGCCAAGCCGGACTAGCGGGGGCCCACCGACCCTCCGGGAGACCCAGTACTTC.

There are a few counts of this clonotype. V and J are TRBV20-1 and TRBJ1-2; unclear D gene. Looked up from germline, CDR1 is DFQATT and CDR2 is SNEGSKA (reference sequence). The length of the CDR3 is 13 residues. V was clipped by 0 bases and J by 2 bases, with 7 bases between them. The CDR3 is CSARDVNNYGYTF. The CDR3 region has the DNA TGCAGTGCTAGAGATGTGAACAACTATGGCTACACCTTC.

This clonotype was observed many times. The chain recombines TRBV29-1 with TRBJ2-3; 7 bases align to TRBD1. Germline V gene data show CDR1 as SQVTM and CDR2 as ANQGSEA. The CDR3 length is 12 residues. The V and J ends lost 3 bases and 5 bases, in that order; junction bases with no gene match: 2. The CDR3 reads CSVDTGEDTQYF. The CDR3 DNA is TGCAGCGTTGATACAGGGGAAGATACGCAGTATTTT.

This clonotype was recorded at least ten times. V is TRBV4-2 and J is TRBJ2-1; D call uncertain. The CDR3 spans 14 residues. Germline V lookup: CDR1 LGHNA, CDR2 YNFKEQ. Trimming took off 0 bases at V and 9 bases at J, with 12 bases between the two ends. The CDR3 is CASSQDTGRPEQFF. The CDR3 DNA follows: TGTGCCAGCAGCCAAGATACCGGGCGCCCTGAGCAGTTCTTC.

Ten or more counts support this clonotype. The chain has TRBV29-1 and TRBJ2-1; D is unresolved. CDR1 SQVTM and CDR2 ANQGSEA come from the germline V gene. The CDR3 totals 12 residues. V lost 4 bases, J lost 1 base, and 5 bases lay in between. CDR3 nucleotides: TGCAGCGTTGGATGGTCCTACAATGAGCAGTTCTTC. Protein product: CSVGWSYNEQFF.

This clonotype was counted between two and nine times. This rearrangement joins TRBV2 to TRBJ1-1; the D gene is possibly TRBD1 (5 bases). The germline V gene has CDR1 SNHLY and CDR2 FYNNEI. The CDR3 consists of 17 residues. Trimming cost V 0 bases and J 2 bases, with 16 bases left between them. The CDR3 spells CASSEALDRPINTEAFF. The CDR3 nucleotides read TGTGCCAGCAGTGAAGCCCTAGACAGACCAATTAACACTGAAGCTTTCTTT.

This clonotype was seen only once. This CDR3 is CASSFDSGHGELFF. CDR3 in DNA: TGTGCCAGCAGCTTTGATAGCGGGCACGGGGAGCTGTTTTTT. The chain joins TRBV7-9 to TRBJ2-2, with 7 nucleotides matching TRBD2. The CDR3 sequence is 14 residues long. Unmatched junction bases numbered 5, after V lost 3 bases and J lost 7 bases. CDR1 and CDR2 (germline): SEHNR, FQNEAQ (reference sequence).

This clonotype was counted at least ten times. The chain recombines TRBV20-1 with TRBJ1-5; tentative D call: TRBD1 (6 bases). This CDR3 is built from 13 residues. Germline CDR1 DFQATT, CDR2 SNEGSKA (reference sequence). Trimming stripped 6 bases from V and 0 bases from J, with 9 bases between. The CDR3 here is CSARQVSNQPQHF. In nucleotides, the CDR3 is TGCAGTGCCAGACAGGTTAGCAATCAGCCCCAGCATTTT.

The chain uses TRBV10-3 and TRBJ2-1, with D possibly TRBD2 on 6 matching bases. The CDR3 totals 16 residues. V was clipped by 6 bases and J by 4 bases, with 19 bases between them. CDR1 ENHRY and CDR2 SYGVKD come from the germline V gene. The CDR3 DNA is TGTGCCATCAGCGAGAGTTATCGGGGGAGATACAATGAGCAGTTCTTC. Residues: CAISESYRGRYNEQFF.

This clonotype was seen only a few times. The chain recombines TRBV18 with TRBJ2-7; 7 bases fit TRBD1. Germline V CDR1 and CDR2: KGHSH, LQKENI. The V and J ends lost 2 bases and 0 bases, in that order; junction bases with no gene match: 4. This CDR3 has 15 amino acids. The CDR3 DNA is TGTGCCAGCTCACCAGGGTGGGACAGCTCCTACGAGCAGTACTTC. It specifies CASSPGWDSSYEQYF. Drawing the rest from reference TRBV18 and TRBJ2-7, the complete variable domain is NAGVMQNPRHLVRRRGQEARLRCSPMKGHSHVYWYRQLPEEGLKFMVYLQKENIIDESGMPKERFSAEFPKEGPSILRIQQVVRGDSAAYFCASSPGWDSSYEQYFGPGTRLTVT.

This clonotype occurred once. The rearrangement links TRBV15 to TRBJ2-5; D not certain. Trimming removed 5 bases from V and 1 base from J, with 11 bases in between. In germline, CDR1 is LNHNV, CDR2 YYDKDF (reference sequence). This CDR3 region has 14 residues. The CDR3: CATSLSDTQETQYF. The CDR3 nucleotides read TGTGCCACCAGCTTGAGCGACACCCAAGAGACCCAGTACTTC.

This clonotype was detected a few times. The gene calls are TRBV29-1 and TRBJ2-5; 9 bases map to TRBD2. J was trimmed by 5 bases and V by 7 bases; bases with no gene match: 14. This CDR3 is built from 15 residues. The V gene's germline CDR1 is SQVTM and CDR2 ANQGSEA. CDR3 sequence: CSGLRLGLAAETQYF. As DNA, the CDR3 is TGCAGCGGACTTCGCCTGGGACTAGCCGCGGAGACCCAGTACTTC.

This clonotype appeared many times. V gene TRBV20-1 combines with J gene TRBJ2-7; no clear D. V was trimmed by 3 bases and J by 4 bases, leaving 13 bases between them. The CDR3 runs 13 residues. Germline assignment: CDR1 DFQATT and CDR2 SNEGSKA (reference sequence). The DNA for the CDR3 is TGCAGTGCTAGTCGGGCAGGAGCATACGAGCAGTACTTC. It specifies CSASRAGAYEQYF.

This clonotype was counted a few times. The rearrangement links TRBV20-1 to TRBJ2-2; D gene unclear. This CDR3 has 15 residues. Germline V gene sequence: CDR1 DFQATT, CDR2 SNEGSKA (reference sequence). V lost 3 bases and J 0 bases, leaving 11 bases between the germline ends. CDR3 amino acids: CSASSRTSNTGELFF. The CDR3 bases are TGCAGTGCTAGTAGCCGAACCTCGAACACCGGGGAGCTGTTTTTT.

This clonotype occurred a few times. The CDR3 DNA sequence: TGTGCCAGCAGTTACTCCCGAACAGGGATAGGGAATTCACCCCTCCACTTT. Encoded protein: CASSYSRTGIGNSPLHF. V is TRBV6-5 and J is TRBJ1-6, with a tentative D call TRBD1 (6 bases). V was clipped by 0 bases and J by 7 bases, with 16 bases between them. The CDR3 is 17 residues long. Looked up from germline, CDR1 is MNHEY and CDR2 is SVGAGI.

The chain couples TRBV12-3 or TRBV12-4 to TRBJ1-3; D call uncertain. Trimming stripped 6 bases from V and 4 bases from J, with 7 bases between. The CDR3 sequence is 12 residues long. CDR3 coding DNA: TGTGCCAGCAGACCGCCCGGAAACACCATATATTTT. This codes for CASRPPGNTIYF.

The table lists this clonotype with many counts. The chain combines TRBV20-1 with TRBJ1-5, with TRBD1 matching over 9 bases. CDR3 length: 14 residues. CDR1 and CDR2 (germline): DFQATT, SNEGSKA (reference sequence). With V trimmed by 1 base and J by 7 bases, 5 bases remained unmatched. The CDR3 sequence is CSARAGQGGQPQHF. CDR3 in DNA: TGCAGTGCTAGAGCGGGACAGGGAGGACAGCCCCAGCATTTT.

This chain links TRBV29-1 with TRBJ1-3; a weak D match, TRBD1 (5 bases). Germline values: CDR1 SQVTM, CDR2 ANQGSEA. CDR3 length: 12 residues. With 6 bases removed from V and 1 base from J, the gap between germline ends came to 7 bases. The chain's CDR3 is CSVAGSGNTIYF. The DNA of the CDR3 is TGCAGCGTCGCAGGGTCTGGAAACACCATATATTTT.

At least ten counts were recorded for this clonotype. The chain has TRBV7-2 and TRBJ2-3; TRBD2 agrees at 9 bases. CDR1 SGHTA and CDR2 FQGNSA come from the germline V gene. There are 14 residues in the CDR3. Losses at the gene ends were 5 bases for V and 2 bases for J; bases not matched to a gene: 2. CDR3 nucleotides: TGTGCCAGCAGCCGGGGACTAGCCACAGATACGCAGTATTTT. Translating gives CASSRGLATDTQYF.

In its sample, this clonotype was seen a few times. The rearrangement joins TRBV20-1 to TRBJ2-5; TRBD1 matches 8 bases. Germline V lookup: CDR1 DFQATT, CDR2 SNEGSKA (reference sequence). Trimming at V came to 3 bases and at J to 4 bases, leaving 13 bases not matched to a gene. This CDR3 has 16 residues. CDR3 protein: CSASGSDRDRSETQYF. As DNA, the CDR3 is TGCAGTGCTAGTGGATCGGACAGGGATAGATCAGAGACCCAGTACTTC.

This clonotype was detected only a few times. The chain couples TRBV12-3 or TRBV12-4 to TRBJ2-5; 7 bases are shared with TRBD2. CDR3 size: 14 residues. V gave up 2 bases and J gave up 1 base; unmatched junction bases: 1. CDR3 sequence reads: CASSLSSGQETQYF. CDR3 sequence (DNA): TGTGCCAGCAGTTTATCTAGCGGCCAAGAGACCCAGTACTTC.

This clonotype was seen more than once but under ten times. The V and J genes are TRBV20-1 and TRBJ2-1; 8 bases match TRBD2. Trimming at V came to 6 bases and at J to 0 bases, leaving 4 bases not matched to a gene. This CDR3 is built from 14 residues. Germline CDR1 reads DFQATT; CDR2 reads SNEGSKA (reference sequence). In DNA form, the CDR3 reads TGCAGTGCCACCGGGACTAGCTCCTACAATGAGCAGTTCTTC. Translating gives CSATGTSSYNEQFF.

The V and J genes are TRBV12-2 and TRBJ2-5; TRBD1, the table's D call, lacks a check against the DNA. TRBV12-2 represents a pseudogene. The CDR3 is 15 residues long. Here the CDR3 DNA reads TGTGCAAGTCGCACAAAAGCCGGGCGCCAAGAGACCCAGTACTTC. Protein product: CASRTKAGRQETQYF.

This chain links TRBV5-1 with TRBJ1-4; no firm D call. This CDR3 is built from 14 residues. CDR1 is SGHRS and CDR2 is YFSETQ in the germline V gene. Trimming left V 4 bases short and J 7 bases short, with 14 bases between. The CDR3 loop reads CASSPEWEPEKLFF. DNA of the CDR3: TGCGCCAGCAGCCCGGAATGGGAGCCTGAAAAACTGTTTTTT. The full variable domain, completed using reference TRBV5-1 and TRBJ1-4, is KAGVTQTPRYLIKTRGQQVTLSCSPISGHRSVSWYQQTPGQGLQFLFEYFSETQRNKGNFPGRFSGRQFSNSRSEMNVSTLELGDSALYLCASSPEWEPEKLFFGSGTQLSVL.

This clonotype came up many times. The chain has TRBV12-3 or TRBV12-4 and TRBJ2-1, with 14 bases identical to TRBD2. The CDR3 is made up of 16 amino acids. After removal of 4 bases from V and 10 bases from J, the junction contained 9 bases not matched to a gene. CDR3 region: CASSSTSGGALEEQFF. The CDR3, as DNA: TGTGCCAGCAGTTCGACTAGCGGGGGGGCCCTGGAGGAGCAGTTCTTC.

The chain combines TRBV20-1 with TRBJ2-5, with D hard to call. V lost 6 bases, J lost 3 bases, and 14 bases lay in between. CDR1 is DFQATT and CDR2 is SNEGSKA in the germline V gene (reference sequence). CDR3 length equals 13 residues. The CDR3 reads CSAWQNFEETQYF. CDR3 sequence (DNA): TGCAGTGCATGGCAGAATTTCGAAGAGACCCAGTACTTC.

This clonotype was recorded a few times. The chain joins TRBV20-1 to TRBJ1-2; TRBD1 matches 9 bases. CDR1 is DFQATT, CDR2 SNEGSKA, per germline (reference sequence). The length of the CDR3 is 16 residues. V trimming: 1 base; J trimming: 3 bases; junction bases outside the gene matches: 9. CDR3 nucleotide sequence: TGCAGTGCTAGAGGATCGGACAGGGGTAACGACTATGGCTACACCTTC. Translating it yields CSARGSDRGNDYGYTF.

The J gene is TRBJ1-2, the V gene TRBV29-1; maybe TRBD1 (5 bases). V gave up 7 bases and J gave up 2 bases, with 14 bases separating them. CDR1 is SQVTM, CDR2 ANQGSEA, per germline. The CDR3 contains 13 residues. As DNA, the CDR3 is TGCAGCGGTTTGGGAGGGGAAAACTATGGCTACACCTTC. It encodes CSGLGGENYGYTF.

This clonotype came up many times. The chain joins TRBV7-8 to TRBJ2-3; D uncertain. The germline CDR1 and CDR2 sequences are SGHVS and FQNEAQ. The CDR3 runs 13 residues. V lost 1 base, J lost 1 base, and 3 bases lay in between. The CDR3, as DNA: TGTGCCAGCAGCTTAGGGCGCACAGATACGCAGTATTTT. Its protein is CASSLGRTDTQYF.

In this sample, this clonotype turned up a few times. This chain connects TRBV20-1 to TRBJ2-1; D is undetermined. V was trimmed by 1 base and J by 3 bases, leaving 7 bases between them. The CDR3 runs to 13 residues. Germline CDR1 DFQATT, CDR2 SNEGSKA (reference sequence). The CDR3 reads CSARAPFYNEQFF. For the CDR3, the DNA is TGCAGTGCTAGAGCTCCGTTCTACAATGAGCAGTTCTTC.